This TCR gamma chain was sequenced during a study of Vδ1+ human thymocytes. Findings and limits, study-wide: Many TRG clonotypes were shared between donors; TRD repertoires were essentially private. Thymic TRG and TRD repertoires appeared highly polyclonal.

Sorted Vdelta1+ thymocytes were about 97% to 99.6% pure. On this clone: The antigen remains unidentified.

This CDR3 is built from 15 residues. The V segment lost 3 bases and the J segment 3 bases; nucleotides outside the gene matches: 7. The V gene's germline CDR1 is VINAFY and CDR2 YDVSNSKD. Extracted RNA was reverse transcribed into cDNA. CDR3 amplicons came from multiplex PCR with pooled V-gene forward and constant-region reverse primers. TCRdb called clones anew from the multiplex PCR reads with CATT. The table includes approximately 25,000 gamma-chain clones, 20% detected once. The sequenced sample was Vdelta1+ gamma-delta thymocytes from the thymus. Stated subset: FACS-sorted CD3+ TCRalphabeta- TCRVdelta1+ TCRVdelta2- thymocytes. The source is a boy less than two years old who had congenital heart surgery. This rearrangement joins TRGV5 to TRGJP2. Written as DNA, the CDR3 is TGTGCCACCTGGGACGGGATGCGTAGTGATTGGATCAAGACGTTT. It translates to CATWDGMRSDWIKTF.